The source of this T cell receptor (beta chain) is a study of blood T cells in healthy people across ages. Germline assignment: CDR1 KGHSH and CDR2 LQKENI. V was clipped by 8 bases and J by 5 bases, with 15 bases between them. The CDR3 has 13 residues. A J-beta primer mix and a sample-barcoded 5' primer were used in a second PCR of about 6 to 12 cycles. In TCRdb, the 5' RACE reads were re-called with MiXCR into one record per CDR3 protein. The table shows 870,000 or so distinct CDR3 sequences, with around 26% occurring only once. This clonotype has a count of ten or more. This receptor was taken from a woman of 80 years or more in good health. The V gene is TRBV18, the J gene TRBJ2-5, with TRBD2 as a possible D gene (5 bases). The specimen sequenced was blood. CDR3 protein: CASSPSTRETQYF. CDR3 nucleotide sequence: TGTGCCAGCAGTCCGTCCACTAGGGAGACCCAGTACTTC.